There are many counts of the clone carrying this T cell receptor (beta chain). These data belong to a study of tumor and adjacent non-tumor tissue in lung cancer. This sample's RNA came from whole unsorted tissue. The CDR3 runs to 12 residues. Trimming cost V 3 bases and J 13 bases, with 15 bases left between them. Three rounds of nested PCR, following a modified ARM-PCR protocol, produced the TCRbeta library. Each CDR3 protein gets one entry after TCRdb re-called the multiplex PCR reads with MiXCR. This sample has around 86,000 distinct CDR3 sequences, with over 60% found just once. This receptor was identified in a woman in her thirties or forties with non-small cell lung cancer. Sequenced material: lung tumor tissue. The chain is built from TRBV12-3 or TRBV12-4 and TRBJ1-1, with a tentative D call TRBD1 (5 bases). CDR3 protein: CASSLSSGKGFF. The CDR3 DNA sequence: TGTGCCAGCAGTTTGAGTTCAGGGAAGGGTTTCTTT.